The clone carrying this T cell receptor (beta chain) occurred once. Its cognate antigen is unknown. There are 15 residues in the CDR3. V lost 1 base and J lost 11; bases outside the gene matches: 12. Germline values: CDR1 SEHNR, CDR2 FQNEAQ (reference sequence). The sample is drawn from a study of T cell repertoires in cytomegalovirus infection. Overall study context: Matching HLA type, along with CMV infection, was indicated by public TCR beta signatures.

TCRdb analysed the reads with MiXCR anew, one entry per CDR3 protein. The top ten hold over 10% of the sample, which has about 490,000 distinct CDR3 sequences, approximately 25% seen once. Study-level points and caveats: HLA-C-restricted CMV-specific TCR beta clonotypes were dominant in the ex vivo response. CMV carriers having the relevant HLA were flagged by cumulative public TCR beta family frequency.

This TCR was recovered from a human donor in good health (CMV status not recorded). Some clones in this sample may be carry-over from other donors' samples. The chain is built from TRBV7-9 and TRBJ2-3, with 7 bases aligning to TRBD2. Sequencing was carried out using PBMCs. DNA for the CDR3: TGTGCCAGCAGCTTAGAGACTAGCCGGCGTGATCGGCAGTATTTT. Translation: CASSLETSRRDRQYF.